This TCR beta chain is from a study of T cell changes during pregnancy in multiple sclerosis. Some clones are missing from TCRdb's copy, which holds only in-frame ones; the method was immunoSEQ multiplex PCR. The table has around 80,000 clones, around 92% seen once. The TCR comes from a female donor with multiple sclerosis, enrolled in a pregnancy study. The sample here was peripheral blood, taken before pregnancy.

The CDR3 region has the DNA TGTGCCAGCAGGGAAAACTGGGGACATAGCAATCAGCCCCAGCATTTT. It specifies CASRENWGHSNQPQHF. The rearrangement joins TRBV6-1 to TRBJ1-5, with D possibly matching TRBD1 (6 bases). Trimming took 6 bases from V and 0 from J, leaving 15 bases between them. The germline gives CDR1 MNHNS, CDR2 SASEGT. CDR3 length: 16 amino acids.